The rows below give T cell receptor beta chains drawn from one sample of a study of post-analysis software for immune sequencing data. Each CDR3 protein gets one entry after TCRdb re-called the PCR reads with MiXCR. The sample lists about 260,000 distinct CDR3 sequences, 36% occurring once. The specimen was blood. The receptors stem from a girl aged 5-17 years with multiple sclerosis. Each CDR3 is given with its conserved first and last residue. The D gene is left open where the match is weak. A clone size is listed for some rows: how often the clone was seen (once, few, many), or a class if it is expanded.

>many|NA|16|TRBJ2-3|TRBV20-1
CSARDLSPRVADTQYF
TGCAGTGCTAGAGATTTATCCCCTCGGGTAGCAGATACGCAGTATTTT
>many|NA|13|TRBJ1-2|TRBV27
CASSLIPGLGYTF
TGTGCCAGCAGTTTGATACCCGGCTTGGGCTACACCTTC
>many|NA|10|TRBJ1-1|TRBV12-1
CAQPGTEAFF
TGTGCTCAACCGGGGACTGAAGCTTTCTTT
>NA|NA|11|TRBJ2-3|TRBV29-1
CRVGRTDTQYF
TGCAGAGTCGGCAGAACAGATACGCAGTATTTT
>many|TRBD1|15|TRBJ1-2|TRBV12-3/TRBV12-4
CASSFRQGVGYGYTF
TGTGCCAGCAGTTTCCGGCAGGGGGTTGGCTATGGCTACACCTTC
>many|TRBD2|18|TRBJ2-1|TRBV6-2/TRBV6-3
CARSSLTPGTSSDNEQFF
TGTGCCAGAAGTTCTTTAACCCCCGGGACTAGTTCCGACAATGAGCAGTTCTTC
>NA|NA|14|TRBJ2-1|TRBV29-1
CSFAGPLSYNEQFF
TGCAGCTTCGCGGGACCCCTATCCTACAATGAGCAGTTCTTC
>NA|TRBD2|17|TRBJ2-3|TRBV4-1
CASSQTPGLAHGGTQYF
TGCGCCAGCAGCCAGACACCCGGACTAGCTCATGGAGGTACGCAGTATTTT
>many|TRBD2|14|TRBJ2-5|TRBV29-1
CSVAAGLGQETQYF
TGCAGCGTTGCTGCGGGACTAGGGCAAGAGACCCAGTACTTC
>many|NA|14|TRBJ2-5|TRBV28
CASSSPTLQETQYF
TGTGCCAGCAGTTCACCGACGCTTCAAGAGACCCAGTACTTC
>NA|NA|12|TRBJ2-1|TRBV20-1
CSASGPHNEQFF
TGCAGTGCATCCGGGCCCCACAATGAGCAGTTCTTC
>few|TRBD1|16|TRBJ1-4|TRBV4-1
CASSQDQAGGNEKLFF
TGCGCCAGCAGCCAAGACCAGGCAGGGGGCAATGAAAAACTGTTTTTT
>NA|NA|14|TRBJ1-2|TRBV9
CASSVAGANYGYTF
TGTGCCAGCAGCGTAGCGGGAGCTAACTATGGCTACACCTTC
>many|NA|13|TRBJ1-2|TRBV12-3/TRBV12-4
CASKGITRYGYTF
TGTGCCAGCAAAGGTATAACCCGCTATGGCTACACCTTC
>NA|NA|13|TRBJ1-1|TRBV29-1
CSVRRRGDTEAFF
TGCAGCGTTCGTCGCCGGGGGGATACTGAAGCTTTCTTT
>NA|NA|14|TRBJ1-1|TRBV7-2
CASSPSLTALRAFF
TGTGCCAGCAGCCCCAGCCTTACGGCCTTAAGGGCTTTCTTT
>NA|NA|14|TRBJ1-3|TRBV27
CASSRTASGNTVYF
TGTGCCAGCAGCCGGACGGCCTCTGGAAACACCGTATATTTT
>many|NA|14|TRBJ2-4|TRBV12-3/TRBV12-4
CASTAVGLKNIQYF
TGTGCCAGCACCGCAGTGGGTCTCAAAAACATTCAGTACTTC
>many|TRBD1|13|TRBJ1-4|TRBV5-6
CASSWGQNEKLFF
TGTGCCAGCAGCTGGGGACAGAATGAAAAACTGTTTTTT
>many|NA|14|TRBJ2-1|TRBV27
CASRSTGVGNEQFF
TGTGCCAGCAGGTCAACCGGGGTGGGGAATGAGCAGTTCTTC
>few|NA|16|TRBJ2-3|TRBV7-2
CASSSYSDGRTDTQYF
TGTGCCAGCAGCTCCTATAGCGATGGGCGGACAGATACGCAGTATTTT
>NA|TRBD1|13|TRBJ2-3|TRBV20-1
CSARQGAADTQYF
TGCAGTGCTAGGCAGGGGGCAGCAGATACGCAGTATTTT
>NA|NA|14|TRBJ1-4|TRBV29-1
CSVGGLFGNEKLFF
TGCAGCGTTGGCGGACTGTTCGGTAATGAAAAACTGTTTTTT
>many|NA|15|TRBJ1-6|TRBV6-6
CASKSPGGEGSPLHF
TGTGCCAGCAAATCCCCGGGAGGAGAAGGATCACCCCTCCACTTT
>many|TRBD2|15|TRBJ2-1|TRBV5-1
CASSLAASGSNEQFF
TGCGCCAGCAGCTTGGCGGCTAGCGGGAGCAATGAGCAGTTCTTC
>many|NA|12|TRBJ1-1|TRBV9
CASSVVKGEAFF
TGTGCCAGCAGCGTAGTGAAGGGCGAAGCTTTCTTT
>many|NA|15|TRBJ1-1|TRBV28
CAYSKRGSGDTEAFF
TGTGCGTACTCGAAGAGGGGCTCGGGCGACACTGAAGCTTTCTTT
>NA|NA|13|TRBJ1-5|TRBV7-8
CASSPLQNQPQHF
TGTGCCAGCAGCCCCCTACAAAATCAGCCCCAGCATTTT
>many|TRBD2|14|TRBJ2-1|TRBV6-5
CASSPLLARNEQFF
TGTGCCAGCAGTCCCTTACTAGCGCGCAATGAGCAGTTCTTC
>many|NA|12|TRBJ1-2|TRBV2
CASGSGSPGYTF
TGTGCCAGCGGGTCGGGCAGTCCTGGCTACACCTTC
>many|TRBD2|14|TRBJ2-1|TRBV20-1
CSAPTSGTYNEQFF
TGCAGTGCTCCAACTAGCGGGACCTACAATGAGCAGTTCTTC
>many|NA|13|TRBJ2-3|TRBV5-6
CASSLKGEDTQYF
TGTGCCAGCAGCTTAAAGGGCGAAGATACGCAGTATTTT
>many|NA|14|TRBJ1-2|TRBV3-1
CASSPISGPYGYTF
TGTGCCAGCAGCCCTATCAGCGGGCCCTATGGCTACACCTTC
>many|NA|15|TRBJ2-3|TRBV20-1
CSAKMPIGSPDTQYF
TGCAGTGCAAAGATGCCCATCGGGAGCCCAGATACGCAGTATTTT
>NA|TRBD1|15|TRBJ2-1|TRBV12-3/TRBV12-4
CASSSDRGRVNEQFF
TGTGCCAGCAGTTCAGACAGGGGGCGCGTCAATGAGCAGTTCTTC
>NA|TRBD1|16|TRBJ1-5|TRBV28
CASSLTGAQFYQPQHF
TGTGCCAGCAGTCTTACAGGGGCACAATTCTATCAGCCCCAGCATTTT
>many|NA|13|TRBJ1-2|TRBV12-3/TRBV12-4
CASSFSGSSGYTF
TGTGCCAGCAGTTTTTCGGGGAGCTCTGGCTACACCTTC
>NA|NA|14|TRBJ1-3|TRBV14
CASSQSGSGNTIYF
TGTGCCAGCAGCCAAAGTGGTTCTGGAAACACCATATATTTT
>NA|TRBD1|17|TRBJ2-1|TRBV7-2
CASSMPPPGQSNNEQFF
TGTGCCAGCAGCATGCCGCCCCCGGGACAGAGTAACAATGAGCAGTTCTTC
>few|NA|13|TRBJ2-5|TRBV4-2
CASSQELYNEQYF
TGTGCCAGCAGCCAAGAATTGTACAATGAGCAGTACTTC
>many|TRBD2|16|TRBJ2-1|TRBV5-1
CASSLDVAGEGNEQFF
TGCGCCAGCAGCTTGGATGTGGCGGGAGAGGGCAATGAGCAGTTCTTC
>NA|TRBD2|15|TRBJ2-7|TRBV4-1
CASREPSGAYNEQYF
TGCGCCAGCAGAGAGCCTAGCGGCGCCTACAATGAGCAGTACTTC
>many|TRBD2|16|TRBJ2-1|TRBV12-3/TRBV12-4
CASSTRLAGGGNEQFF
TGTGCCAGCAGTACACGGCTAGCGGGGGGTGGCAATGAGCAGTTCTTC
>NA|NA|11|TRBJ2-2|TRBV6-5
CASSYDGELFF
TGTGCCAGCAGTTACGACGGGGAGCTGTTTTTT
>many|TRBD2|14|TRBJ2-1|TRBV10-3
CAIRTSGGRNEQFF
TGTGCCATCCGAACTAGCGGGGGGCGGAATGAGCAGTTCTTC
>many|NA|14|TRBJ2-3|TRBV4-1
CASSQARGGDTQYF
TGCGCCAGCAGCCAAGCGAGGGGCGGGGATACGCAGTATTTT
>many|TRBD1|14|TRBJ2-5|TRBV25-1
CASRTGQGEETQYF
TGTGCCAGCAGAACAGGACAGGGCGAAGAGACCCAGTACTTC